The 30 T cell receptor beta chains listed next were all sequenced from one sample in a study of beta chain features in type 1 diabetes. The whole isolated RNA underwent reverse transcription, so sequencing captured expressed TCRB transcripts. This table comes from immunoSEQ multiplex PCR, and its TCRdb copy is limited to in-frame clones, with some not included. This sample has around 340,000 clones, with about 20% found just once. Sequencing was done on a sample of naive CD4+ T cells from blood. All receptors derive from a woman under 30 in good health.

The chain carries TRBV5-1 and TRBJ2-4; the D gene is possibly TRBD1 (5 bases). This CDR3 is 15 amino acids long. With 0 bases removed from V and 3 bases from J, the gap between germline ends came to 10 bases. Germline CDR1 reads SGHRS; CDR2 reads YFSETQ. The CDR3 region is CASSLGAQGKNIQYF. DNA of the CDR3: TGCGCCAGCAGCTTGGGGGCGCAGGGCAAAAACATTCAGTACTTC.

The rearrangement links TRBV28 to TRBJ2-7; maybe TRBD2 (5 bases). CDR1 is MDHEN, CDR2 SYDVKM, per germline. The CDR3 is 12 residues long. V was pared by 6 bases and J by 7 bases, with 13 bases between. CDR3: CASSGLPGEQYF. The CDR3 DNA is TGTGCCAGCAGCGGACTTCCGGGGGAGCAGTACTTC.

This clone was seen a few times. The V and J genes are TRBV4-3 and TRBJ1-6, with 7 bases identical to TRBD1. This CDR3 has 14 residues. Unmatched junction bases numbered 6, after V lost 4 bases and J lost 9 bases. Germline CDR1 LGHNA, CDR2 YSLEER. The DNA of the CDR3 is TGCGCCAGCAGCCTGGGACAGTCCATTTCACCCCTCCACTTT. Its translation: CASSLGQSISPLHF.

The V call is TRBV7-3, the J call TRBJ2-5, with 7 bases fitting TRBD1. Germline CDR1 and CDR2: SGHTA and FQGTGA. V gave up 4 bases and J gave up 1 base; unmatched junction bases: 9. The CDR3 runs to 16 residues. In nucleotides, the CDR3 is TGTGCCAGCAGCTCCTCCGGGACAGAGACCCAAGAGACCCAGTACTTC. Protein sequence: CASSSSGTETQETQYF.

The gene calls are TRBV12-5 and TRBJ2-1, with D possibly TRBD2 on 5 matching bases. Trimming took 4 bases from V and 8 from J, leaving 15 bases between them. Germline CDR1 and CDR2: LGHNT and FRNRAP. This CDR3 region has 14 residues. CDR3 in amino acids: CASGWTSGRDEQFF. The CDR3 coding sequence is TGTGCTAGTGGTTGGACTTCGGGCCGCGATGAGCAGTTCTTC.

The chain joins TRBV6-5 to TRBJ2-5; 9 bases map to TRBD2. CDR3 length: 14 amino acids. Per the germline V gene, CDR1 is MNHEY and CDR2 is SVGAGI. V shed 4 bases and J 7 bases; nucleotides not matched to a gene: 7. The CDR3 DNA sequence: TGTGCCAGCAGTTCTCCGGGACTAGCAGTGACCCAGTACTTC. Its translation: CASSSPGLAVTQYF.

This clone has only a few counts. The chain is built from TRBV7-2 and TRBJ2-3, with 10 bases lining up with TRBD2. The CDR3 contains 17 residues. Germline CDR1 and CDR2: SGHTA and FQGNSA. V trimming: 5 bases; J trimming: 5 bases; junction bases outside the gene matches: 13. In nucleotides, the CDR3 is TGTGCCAGCAGCCCAGTCAGTACTAGCGGGATGCGAGATACGCAGTATTTT. This sequence encodes CASSPVSTSGMRDTQYF.

This sequence joins TRBV7-8 and TRBJ2-6, with a weak D call TRBD1 (6 bases). V was trimmed by 5 bases and J by 4 bases, leaving 18 bases between them. This CDR3 contains 17 residues. Germline V lookup: CDR1 SGHVS, CDR2 FQNEAQ. The CDR3 DNA reads as TGTGCCAGCAGCCTCTACCAACAGGGTCTGGGGGCCAACGTCCTGACTTTC. Its translation: CASSLYQQGLGANVLTF.

This clone was counted only a few times. The rearrangement joins TRBV9 to TRBJ2-3; 8 positions match TRBD2. Germline V gene data show CDR1 as SGDLS and CDR2 as YYNGEE. The trim removed 0 bases at V and 4 bases at J, leaving 7 bases unmatched. The CDR3 consists of 16 residues. The CDR3 DNA is TGTGCCAGCAGCGTAGCTCAGCGGGGGTCGGCAGATACGCAGTATTTT. It encodes CASSVAQRGSADTQYF.

The chain joins TRBV18 to TRBJ2-6; tentative D call: TRBD1 (5 bases). The CDR3 totals 18 residues. V lost 5 bases and J lost 3, with 20 bases in between. Germline lookup yields CDR1 KGHSH and CDR2 LQKENI. The CDR3 is CASSTSQGLSGGANVLTF. Here the CDR3 DNA reads TGTGCCAGCTCAACCAGTCAGGGTTTAAGTGGTGGGGCCAACGTCCTGACTTTC.

This clone was counted only a few times. The chain recombines TRBV7-9 with TRBJ1-1; perhaps TRBD1 as D (5 bases). Germline V gene sequence: CDR1 SEHNR, CDR2 FQNEAQ (reference sequence). The V end lost 6 bases, the J end lost 3 bases, and 17 bases lay between the germline ends. This CDR3 is built from 15 residues. In nucleotides, the CDR3 is TGTGCCAGCAGACCCTGGGGGGGAGGGTACACTGAAGCTTTCTTT. It translates to CASRPWGGGYTEAFF.

The genes are TRBV11-2 and TRBJ2-3, with 10 bases lining up with TRBD2. Germline CDR1 is SGHAT and CDR2 is FQNNGV. Trimming cost V 2 bases and J 0 bases; bases outside gene matches: 5. The CDR3 totals 17 residues. The CDR3 here is CASSLSSGGPSTDTQYF. The CDR3 nucleotides are TGTGCCAGCAGCTTAAGTAGCGGGGGGCCGAGCACAGATACGCAGTATTTT.

There are a few counts of this clone. The rearrangement joins TRBV30 to TRBJ2-6; D gene ambiguous. V was trimmed by 8 bases and J by 4 bases, leaving 12 bases between them. Germline V gene data show CDR1 as GTSNPN and CDR2 as SVGIG (reference sequence). This CDR3 has 13 residues. The CDR3 is CAGRVAGANVLTF. DNA for the CDR3: TGTGCCGGTCGGGTAGCCGGGGCCAACGTCCTGACTTTC.

This clone was counted between two and nine times. The chain uses TRBV29-1 and TRBJ1-1; D is uncertain. Germline loops: CDR1 SQVTM, CDR2 ANQGSEA. Between the trimmed V and J ends, which lost 4 bases and 3 bases, there was a span of 9 bases. This CDR3 is built from 12 residues. The CDR3 sequence: CSVGSVYTEAFF. The CDR3 region has the DNA TGCAGCGTTGGGAGCGTATACACTGAAGCTTTCTTT. Drawing the rest from reference TRBV29-1 and TRBJ1-1, the complete variable domain is SAVISQKPSRDICQRGTSLTIQCQVDSQVTMMFWYRQQPGQSLTLIATANQGSEATYESGFVIDKFPISRPNLTFSTLTVSNMSPEDSSIYLCSVGSVYTEAFFGQGTRLTVV.

Only a few counts were recorded for this clone. This chain links TRBV5-1 with TRBJ2-3; 8 bases agree with TRBD1. J gave up 5 bases and V 4 bases, and 6 bases lay outside the gene matches. The CDR3 sequence is 14 residues long. The germline V gene encodes CDR1 SGHRS and CDR2 YFSETQ. CDR3 in amino acids: CASSQGQGGDTQYF. Written as DNA, the CDR3 is TGCGCCAGCAGCCAAGGACAGGGTGGAGATACGCAGTATTTT.

The V and J genes are TRBV5-1 and TRBJ1-1; 7 nucleotides match TRBD1. The CDR3 is made up of 14 amino acids. J lost 2 bases, V lost 4 bases, and 5 bases had no gene match. Germline-derived CDR1 and CDR2 are SGHRS and YFSETQ. The CDR3 region is CASSGGTANTEAFF. The CDR3 coding sequence is TGCGCCAGCAGCGGCGGGACAGCTAACACTGAAGCTTTCTTT.

The rearrangement uses TRBV21-1 and TRBJ1-5. TRBV21-1 is tagged as a pseudogene. The CDR3 consists of 16 residues. CDR3 sequence (DNA): TGTGCCAGCAGCAAAGCGACGGCGGATAGCAATCAGCCCCAGCATTTT. Its protein product is CASSKATADSNQPQHF.

In its sample, this clone was seen a few times. The chain has TRBV2 and TRBJ2-5, with D possibly TRBD1 on 6 matching bases. This CDR3 has 13 amino acids. V was shortened by 6 bases and J by 2 bases, with 10 bases between the two germline ends. Germline assignment: CDR1 SNHLY and CDR2 FYNNEI. The CDR3 loop is CASRKDRQETQYF. CDR3 in DNA: TGTGCCAGCAGGAAGGACAGACAAGAGACCCAGTACTTC.

Only a few counts were recorded for this clone. V and J are TRBV23-1 and TRBJ1-1; D is possibly TRBD1 (5 bases). TRBV23-1 is sorted into the ORF group, with uncertain function. V was clipped by 4 bases and J by 1 base, with 10 bases between them. The CDR3 loop spans 14 amino acids. The chain's CDR3 is CASSRAGQNTEAFF. The CDR3 DNA is TGCGCCAGCAGTCGGGCAGGGCAGAACACTGAAGCTTTCTTT.

This sequence joins TRBV5-1 and TRBJ1-2; no firm D call. CDR3 length: 12 residues. Germline CDR1 reads SGHRS; CDR2 reads YFSETQ. V lost 4 bases, J lost 0 bases, and 4 bases lay in between. The CDR3 DNA reads TGCGCCAGCAGCGCAGCTAACTATGGCTACACCTTC. Its translation: CASSAANYGYTF.

The gene calls are TRBV18 and TRBJ2-3; D gene uncertain. Germline V gives CDR1 KGHSH, CDR2 LQKENI. Trimming left V 0 bases short and J 8 bases short, with 6 bases between. The CDR3 spans 12 residues. The CDR3 DNA reads as TGTGCCAGCTCACCACCCGCGAGTACGCAGTATTTT. This encodes CASSPPASTQYF.

This clone was counted between two and nine times. The chain carries TRBV7-9 and TRBJ2-2; 11 nucleotides align to TRBD2. Germline CDR1 SEHNR, CDR2 FQNEAQ (reference sequence). V lost 5 bases and J lost 5; bases outside the gene matches: 13. This CDR3 has 18 amino acids. The CDR3 loop is CASSKPRTSGGPTGELFF. The CDR3 DNA is TGTGCCAGCAGCAAACCTCGTACTAGCGGGGGCCCAACCGGGGAGCTGTTTTTT.

In its sample, this clone was seen a few times. Here the CDR3 reads CAWGADGSTEAFF. CDR3 nucleotides: TGTGCCTGGGGTGCGGACGGGAGCACTGAAGCTTTCTTT. V usage is TRBV30 and J usage is TRBJ1-1; D uncertain. The CDR3 spans 13 residues. V gave up 5 bases and J gave up 4 bases, with 14 bases separating them. The germline gives CDR1 GTSNPN, CDR2 SVGIG (reference sequence).

The chain employs TRBV4-2 and TRBJ1-5, with D uncertain. Germline values: CDR1 LGHNA, CDR2 YNFKEQ. There are 16 residues in the CDR3. The V and J ends lost 1 base and 1 base respectively, with 11 bases between them. CDR3 residues: CASSQVEAMSNQPQHF. The DNA of the CDR3 is TGTGCCAGCAGCCAAGTGGAGGCCATGAGCAATCAGCCCCAGCATTTT.

A few counts support this clone. V is TRBV7-2 and J is TRBJ2-3; TRBD2 agrees at 10 bases. The junction had 6 bases not matched to a gene; V was cut back by 5 bases and J by 4 bases. Germline lookup yields CDR1 SGHTA and CDR2 FQGNSA. The CDR3 is made up of 15 amino acids. DNA for the CDR3: TGTGCCAGCAGCCGTCTAGCGGGAGCGGCAGATACGCAGTATTTT. Residues: CASSRLAGAADTQYF.

This clone was seen just once. The V gene is TRBV12-5, the J gene TRBJ1-5; possible D gene TRBD1, 6 bases. CDR1 is LGHNT, CDR2 FRNRAP, per germline. The CDR3 contains 16 residues. Trimming cost V 7 bases and J 0 bases, with 16 bases left between them. The DNA for the CDR3 is TGTGCTAGTGTTAACAGGGTCCCGTATAGCAATCAGCCCCAGCATTTT. Translating it yields CASVNRVPYSNQPQHF.

The table lists this clone with a few counts. The chain employs TRBV7-2 and TRBJ2-4, with 7 nucleotides matching TRBD1. The CDR3 runs 14 residues. Trimming took 1 base from V and 5 from J; bases not matched to a gene: 2. The germline V gene has CDR1 SGHTA and CDR2 FQGNSA. CDR3 nucleotides: TGTGCCAGCAGCTTAGGACAGGGCCAAAACATTCAGTACTTC. Its protein is CASSLGQGQNIQYF.

This clone was detected only a few times. The V call is TRBV11-3, the J call TRBJ2-4, with TRBD1 identical over 7 bases. Germline CDR1 is SGHNT and CDR2 is YENEEA. Germline trimming cut 4 bases from V and 8 bases from J; bases unmatched to any gene: 5. CDR3 length equals 13 residues. CDR3 sequence (DNA): TGTGCCAGCAGCTCCCCCGGGACAGACATTCAGTACTTC. Translating it yields CASSSPGTDIQYF. The full variable domain, with the rest looked up from reference TRBV11-3 and TRBJ2-4, is EAGVVQSPRYKIIEKKQPVAFWCNPISGHNTLYWYLQNLGQGPELLIRYENEEAVDDSQLPKDRFSAERLKGVDSTLKIQPAELGDSAVYLCASSSPGTDIQYFGAGTRLSVL.

This clone was detected a few times. The chain combines TRBV15 with TRBJ2-3; 11 nucleotides match TRBD2. The CDR3 length is 15 residues. Per the germline V gene, CDR1 is LNHNV and CDR2 is YYDKDF (reference sequence). V trimming: 3 bases; J trimming: 4 bases; junction bases outside the gene matches: 3. The CDR3, as DNA: TGTGCCACCAGCAGGTCTAGCGGGGGGTCAGATACGCAGTATTTT. It translates to CATSRSSGGSDTQYF. The complete variable domain, with remaining parts taken from reference TRBV15 and TRBJ2-3, reads DAMVIQNPRYQVTQFGKPVTLSCSQTLNHNVMYWYQQKSSQAPKLLFHYYDKDFNNEADTPDNFQSRRPNTSFCFLDIRSPGLGDTAMYLCATSRSSGGSDTQYFGPGTRLTVL.

The chain uses TRBV1 and TRBJ2-1; TRBD2 is the table's D call, not checked against the DNA. TRBV1 is given as a pseudogene. This CDR3 spans 12 amino acids. CDR3 region: CTSSRLAHEQFF. The DNA for the CDR3 is TGCACCAGCAGCCGGCTAGCCCATGAGCAGTTCTTC.